These T cell receptor beta chains were read from a single sample in a study of blood T cells in healthy people across ages. TCRdb analysed the 5' RACE reads with MiXCR anew, one entry per CDR3 protein. The sample has over 550,000 distinct CDR3 sequences, about 30% seen once; the top ten hold about 15%. The sequenced sample consisted of blood. Source of these receptors: a woman of 80 years or more in good health. Each CDR3 is given with its conserved first and last residue. Each record gives: J gene, clone size, V gene, D gene, CDR3 DNA, CDR3 protein. The D gene is left open where the match is weak. Size values are once, few and many counts, or a class for expanded clones, and some rows have none.

>TRBJ1-1|NA|TRBV3-1|NA
TGTGCCAGCAGCCAAGGGTCGAGGGCGGTCACTGAAGCTTTCTTT
CASSQGSRAVTEAFF
>TRBJ2-3|few|TRBV7-2|NA
TGTGCCAGCAGCTTAGCGGGGGGTGGCCCAGATACGCAGTATTTT
CASSLAGGGPDTQYF
>TRBJ2-7|many|TRBV10-3|NA
TGTGCCATCAGCCTAGCGTCCCACGAGCAGTACTTC
CAISLASHEQYF
>TRBJ1-2|few|TRBV2|TRBD1
TGTGCCAGCAGTAACAGGGGGAGCTACACCTTC
CASSNRGSYTF
>TRBJ2-5|many|TRBV3-1|NA
TGTGCCAGCAGCCAAGATCTAGGGGGGTTACAAGAGACCCAGTACTTC
CASSQDLGGLQETQYF
>TRBJ1-4|few|TRBV5-1|NA
TGCGCCAGCAGCTTAACTTTCAGGGCAACTAATGAAAAACTGTTTTTT
CASSLTFRATNEKLFF
>TRBJ2-2|NA|TRBV7-2|NA
TGTGCCAGCGGTTCGGACAGAGCGGGGACCGGGGAGCTGTTTTTT
CASGSDRAGTGELFF
>TRBJ1-6|few|TRBV6-1|NA
TGTGCCAGCAGTTTCATTGATTCACCCCTCCACTTT
CASSFIDSPLHF
>TRBJ1-1|NA|TRBV9|NA
TGTGCCAGCAGCGTAGGGTCGATGAACACTGAAGCTTTCTTT
CASSVGSMNTEAFF
>TRBJ1-1|NA|TRBV7-9|NA
TGTGCCAGCAGCTTAACCAAGGACACTGAAGCTTTCTTT
CASSLTKDTEAFF
>TRBJ2-7|NA|TRBV6-6|TRBD1
TGTGCCAGCAGGCCTCCAGGGGGCCCGGACTACGAGCAGTACTTC
CASRPPGGPDYEQYF
>TRBJ2-3|many|TRBV7-2|NA
TGTGCCAGCAGCTTACAGTACACAGATACGCAGTATTTT
CASSLQYTDTQYF
>TRBJ2-5|many|TRBV20-1|NA
TGCAGTGCTAGAGATACCAAAGGAGAGACCCAGTACTTC
CSARDTKGETQYF
>TRBJ2-3|many|TRBV3-1|TRBD2
TGTGCCAGCAGCCAAGCCGGGACTAGCGGAACTAGCACAGATACGCAGTATTTT
CASSQAGTSGTSTDTQYF
>TRBJ2-3|many|TRBV29-1|NA
TGCAGCGCTGATCAGGGCAGGCCCACAGATACGCAGTATTTT
CSADQGRPTDTQYF
>TRBJ1-2|NA|TRBV9|NA
TGTGCCAGCAGCTCACAGGGTGGTGATGGCTACACCTTC
CASSSQGGDGYTF
>TRBJ2-1|many|TRBV6-1|NA
TGTGCCAGCACCAGGTTCAATGAGCAGTTCTTC
CASTRFNEQFF
>TRBJ1-1|NA|TRBV20-1|NA
TGCAGTGCCACATCCTCGGTGAACACTGAAGCTTTCTTT
CSATSSVNTEAFF
>TRBJ1-2|NA|TRBV29-1|NA
TGCCTGGATGGGTCTTTTAACTATGGCTACACCTTC
CLDGSFNYGYTF
>TRBJ2-3|many|TRBV7-7|NA
TGTGCCAGCAGTAAAGATCGGGGGGATACGCAGTATTTT
CASSKDRGDTQYF
>TRBJ1-4|many|TRBV6-6|NA
TGTGCCAGCAGTTTACTAGGGTTTAATGAAAAACTGTTTTTT
CASSLLGFNEKLFF
>TRBJ2-3|many|TRBV27|TRBD2
TGTGCCAGCAGTTCCGGGGGGGCCGGGACAGATACGCAGTATTTT
CASSSGGAGTDTQYF
>TRBJ2-1|NA|TRBV25-1|NA
TGTGCCAGCAACGGTATTGGCACACTTGGATCAGATGAGCAGTTCTTC
CASNGIGTLGSDEQFF
>TRBJ2-1|NA|TRBV20-1|NA
TGCAGTGCTAGAGATCAGGGTCTGGTATCCTACAATGAGCAGTTCTTC
CSARDQGLVSYNEQFF
>TRBJ2-1|many|TRBV11-1|NA
TGTGCCAGCAGCACAAGGCTAGGGGCCCCGTACAATGAGCAGTTCTTC
CASSTRLGAPYNEQFF
>TRBJ2-1|NA|TRBV2|NA
TGTGCCAGCAGTGAAATAAGGGTTGGAGATCGGGAGCAGTTCTTC
CASSEIRVGDREQFF
>TRBJ2-1|NA|TRBV21-1|NA
TGTGCCAGCAGCAGGCGGGGCATCGAAGGAGACTACAATGAGCAGTTCTTC
CASSRRGIEGDYNEQFF
>TRBJ2-7|many|TRBV28|TRBD1
TGTGCCAGCAGTCTCACCGGGACAGGGAAAGACGAGCAGTACTTC
CASSLTGTGKDEQYF
>TRBJ1-2|many|TRBV12-3/TRBV12-4|TRBD1
TGTGCCAGCAGTTCCAGGGGGGAGAGTGGTGGCTACACCTTC
CASSSRGESGGYTF
>TRBJ2-1|many|TRBV29-1|TRBD2
TGCAGCGTTGAAGGCGGGGGGCGTAGTGGAGCATACAATGAGCAGTTCTTC
CSVEGGGRSGAYNEQFF
>TRBJ2-1|NA|TRBV20-1|TRBD2
TGCAGTGCTAGAGATAGCGGGAGCTCCTACAATGAGCAGTTCTTC
CSARDSGSSYNEQFF
>TRBJ1-2|many|TRBV9|TRBD1
TGTGCCAGCAGCCGATCAGGACAGGGGTTCAACTATGGCTACACCTTC
CASSRSGQGFNYGYTF
>TRBJ2-1|many|TRBV5-1|NA
TGCGCCAGCAGCTTGGCGGAACAGGCCATGGGGTACAATGAGCAGTTCTTC
CASSLAEQAMGYNEQFF
>TRBJ2-7|few|TRBV9|TRBD2
TGTGCCAGCAGTGCTAGCGGGGGGGCCTCCTACAATGAGCAGTACTTC
CASSASGGASYNEQYF
>TRBJ2-1|NA|TRBV5-1|TRBD2
TGCGCCAGCAGCTTGGAAGGGGCGGGAGGACCCCTCTACAATGAGCAGTTCTTC
CASSLEGAGGPLYNEQFF
>TRBJ2-5|NA|TRBV7-2|NA
TGTGCCAGCAGCCGGGACCTATGGAGTGAGACCCAGTACTTC
CASSRDLWSETQYF